Listed below are T cell receptor beta chains from one sample, sequenced in a study of Graves' ophthalmopathy and Graves' hyperthyroidism. Using its own MiXCR run on the multiplex PCR reads, TCRdb lists one record per CDR3 protein. The sample shows hundreds of thousands of distinct CDR3 sequences, 20% to 25% of them seen only once. The source material was peripheral blood. The receptors stem from a woman aged 18-29 years with stable Graves' hyperthyroidism. Some clones in this sample may be carry-over from other donors' samples. CDR3s include the opening cysteine and the closing phenylalanine or tryptophan. A D gene is named only where the DNA matches it firmly. Expanded clones are given a class, and other clones once, few, many or no size at all.

TRBD1	many	TRBJ1-1	TRBV5-1	TGCGCCAGCAGCTTGGCGAGACAGGGATGGAACACTGAAGCTTTCTTT	CASSLARQGWNTEAFF
TRBD2	.	TRBJ2-5	TRBV18	TGTGCCAGCTCACCCCGGACCCTAGCGGGGGCCCAAGAGACCCAGTACTTC	CASSPRTLAGAQETQYF
TRBD1	.	TRBJ1-6	TRBV7-2	TGTGCCAGCAGCTCTTCAGGGGGCTGGAATTCACCCCTCCACTTT	CASSSSGGWNSPLHF
.	few	TRBJ2-2	TRBV3-1	TGTGCCAGCAGCCATATAGCCGGGGAGCTGTTTTTT	CASSHIAGELFF
.	many	TRBJ1-5	TRBV19	TGTGCCAGTAGTCGCGCTCGGGACGGGCTGGGGCCCCAGCATTTT	CASSRARDGLGPQHF
.	many	TRBJ1-5	TRBV6-2/TRBV6-3	TGTGCCAGCAATGACCGGGGTAGCAATCAGCCCCAGCATTTT	CASNDRGSNQPQHF
.	.	TRBJ1-2	TRBV12-3/TRBV12-4	TGTGCCAGCAGTTACGCATCTAACTATGGCTACACCTTC	CASSYASNYGYTF
.	.	TRBJ1-2	TRBV27	TGTGCCAGCAGTCCAACAGGGTTCGGCCATGGCTACACCTTC	CASSPTGFGHGYTF
TRBD2	many	TRBJ2-5	TRBV12-3/TRBV12-4	TGTGCCAGCTCCACTAGCGGGAGGGCCGTCGAAGAGACCCAGTACTTC	CASSTSGRAVEETQYF
.	many	TRBJ1-2	TRBV6-5	TGTGCCAGCAGTTTTCCCAGGGAAGGGGTCTATGGCTACACCTTC	CASSFPREGVYGYTF
TRBD2	few	TRBJ2-4	TRBV4-2	TGTGCCAGCAGCCTTCTCCCCCTAGCGGGGGGGCTCGAAAACATTCAGTACTTC	CASSLLPLAGGLENIQYF
TRBD2	.	TRBJ2-5	TRBV6-5	TGTGCCAGCAGTTACTCTCCAGCGGGAGGTGGGGAGACCCAGTACTTC	CASSYSPAGGGETQYF
.	few	TRBJ1-2	TRBV7-2	TGTGCCAGCAGCTCCTTCAGGGAGGATAACTATGGCTACACCTTC	CASSSFREDNYGYTF
.	many	TRBJ2-7	TRBV9	TGTGCCAGCAGCGTAGAACAGGGAGACTACGAGCAGTACTTC	CASSVEQGDYEQYF
TRBD1	.	TRBJ2-7	TRBV15	TGTGCCACCAGCAGAGAAGGGGGCCGAATCTACGAGCAGTACTTC	CATSREGGRIYEQYF
.	few	TRBJ2-2	TRBV7-6	TGTGCCAGCAGCGCCGTGACGGGCGGGGAGCTGTTTTTT	CASSAVTGGELFF